Below, 22 T cell receptor beta chains from the same sample are listed, as sequenced in a study of T cell responses to AZD1222 COVID-19 vaccine. Assay used: immunoSEQ multiplex PCR; TCRdb lists only in-frame clones, some missing. The table includes about 130,000 clones, about nine tenths detected once. This sample comprised peripheral blood, obtained on day 0 of AZD1222 vaccination. These receptors originate from an adult in good health.

The V call is TRBV28, the J call TRBJ1-1; tentative D call: TRBD1 (5 bases). The germline V and J ends were trimmed by 0 bases and 4 bases, with 9 bases remaining between them. The V gene's germline CDR1 is MDHEN and CDR2 SYDVKM. The CDR3 length is 14 residues. The CDR3 DNA follows: TGTGCCAGCAGTTTATGGGGGGGTGGCACTGAAGCTTTCTTT. This gives the protein CASSLWGGGTEAFF. The full variable domain, its missing parts supplied by reference TRBV28 and TRBJ1-1, is DVKVTQSSRYLVKRTGEKVFLECVQDMDHENMFWYRQDPGLGLRLIYFSYDVKMKEKGDIPEGYSVSREKKERFSLILESASTNQTSMYLCASSLWGGGTEAFFGQGTRLTVV.

The chain has TRBV6-5 and TRBJ1-3; no reliable D call. V lost 4 bases and J 0 bases, leaving 13 bases between the germline ends. This CDR3 has 16 residues. Germline loops: CDR1 MNHEY, CDR2 SVGAGI. The CDR3 coding sequence is TGTGCCAGCAGTTCTTGGACGGTAGACTCTGGAAACACCATATATTTT. Protein: CASSSWTVDSGNTIYF.

This chain uses TRBV7-9 with TRBJ2-2, with 7 nucleotides matching TRBD1. Germline V gene data show CDR1 as SEHNR and CDR2 as FQNEAQ (reference sequence). This CDR3 spans 19 amino acids. The ends lost 5 bases at V and 4 bases at J; junction bases unmatched: 19. The CDR3 DNA follows: TGTGCCAGCAGCCGACGCGACTTCGGACAGGAGGTTCCCACCGGGGAGCTGTTTTTT. This translates into CASSRRDFGQEVPTGELFF.

The genes are TRBV24-1 and TRBJ1-2, with D perhaps matching TRBD1 (5 bases). CDR1 KGHDR and CDR2 SFDVKD come from the germline V gene. CDR3 length: 13 residues. V was pared by 6 bases and J by 3 bases, with 10 bases between. CDR3 coding DNA: TGTGCCACCAGTCCGGGACGGCACTATGGCTACACCTTC. This sequence encodes CATSPGRHYGYTF.

The V and J genes are TRBV6-5 and TRBJ2-7; possibly TRBD2 for D (6 bases). This CDR3 contains 16 residues. Germline V gene lookup returns CDR1 MNHEY and CDR2 SVGAGI. Trimming took off 2 bases at V and 2 bases at J, with 16 bases between the two ends. The CDR3 nucleotides are TGTGCCAGCAGTTACCCGGGGGACGGACCAACCTACGAGCAGTACTTC. Residues: CASSYPGDGPTYEQYF.

V and J are TRBV28 and TRBJ2-7; a weak D match, TRBD1 (6 bases). The V gene lost 9 bases and the J gene lost 6 bases, with 21 bases spanning the gap. This CDR3 has 14 residues. From germline, CDR1 is MDHEN and CDR2 SYDVKM. Here the CDR3 DNA reads TGTGCCAGACCTCTTGGGGGCCCAAAAGGCGAGCAGTACTTC. It codes for CARPLGGPKGEQYF.

V and J are TRBV28 and TRBJ1-1, with a possible D match to TRBD1 (5 bases). CDR1 and CDR2 from the germline V gene are MDHEN and SYDVKM. V dropped 2 bases and J dropped 6 bases, with 16 bases sitting between them. The CDR3 spans 15 residues. CDR3 DNA: TGTGCCAGCAGTTTACTCCCGTCAGGGTCGCCTGAAGCTTTCTTT. Translated: CASSLLPSGSPEAFF.

V gene TRBV24-1 combines with J gene TRBJ2-2; possibly TRBD1 for D (6 bases). Trimming cost V 3 bases and J 4 bases, with 14 bases left between them. Germline V lookup: CDR1 KGHDR, CDR2 SFDVKD. The CDR3 loop spans 16 amino acids. CDR3 sequence: CATSDATTGPTGELFF. In DNA, the CDR3 is TGTGCCACCAGTGATGCAACAACAGGGCCCACCGGGGAGCTGTTTTTT.

This clone was seen once. V and J are TRBV13 and TRBJ1-2, with 8 bases identical to TRBD1. CDR3 length: 13 amino acids. The V segment lost 3 bases and the J segment 7 bases; nucleotides outside the gene matches: 4. Looked up from germline, CDR1 is PRHDT and CDR2 is FYEKMQ (reference sequence). As DNA, the CDR3 is TGTGCCAGCAGCTTTGACAGGGGCGGTGGCTACACCTTC. Residues: CASSFDRGGGYTF.

This clone has a handful of counts. The chain has TRBV18 and TRBJ2-1; 14 nucleotides match TRBD2. Germline lookup yields CDR1 KGHSH and CDR2 LQKENI. The CDR3 runs to 15 residues. V lost 3 bases to trimming and J lost 5 bases; unmatched junction nucleotides: 0. CDR3 residues: CASSPGLAGDNEQFF. CDR3 bases: TGTGCCAGCTCACCGGGACTAGCGGGGGACAATGAGCAGTTCTTC.

This chain links TRBV19 with TRBJ1-3; D possibly corresponds to TRBD1 (6 bases). This CDR3 contains 15 residues. The V gene's germline CDR1 is LNHDA and CDR2 SQIVND (reference sequence). Trimming removed 3 bases at V and 0 bases at J, with 9 bases between. The CDR3 loop reads CASSIRTASGNTIYF. The CDR3 DNA reads TGTGCCAGTAGTATCAGGACAGCCTCTGGAAACACCATATATTTT.

The chain couples TRBV5-1 to TRBJ1-4; 8 bases match TRBD1. V lost 0 bases, J lost 6 bases, and 1 base stayed unmatched. Per germline, CDR1 SGHRS and CDR2 YFSETQ. The CDR3 totals 14 residues. CDR3 loop: CASSLGTGYEKLFF. CDR3 sequence (DNA): TGCGCCAGCAGCTTGGGGACAGGGTATGAAAAACTGTTTTTT.

This clone appeared a single time. This chain uses TRBV30 with TRBJ1-1; D remains ambiguous. The CDR3 loop spans 14 amino acids. V was trimmed by 7 bases and J by 0 bases, leaving 15 bases between them. Germline CDR1 reads GTSNPN; CDR2 reads SVGIG (reference sequence). CDR3: CASSLGIMNTEAFF. CDR3 bases: TGTGCCTCGAGCTTAGGGATCATGAACACTGAAGCTTTCTTT.

The chain joins TRBV5-8 to TRBJ2-7, with TRBD1 matching 10 bases. The CDR3 sequence is 19 residues long. V was clipped by 2 bases and J by 0 bases; unmatched bases: 14. Germline-derived CDR1 and CDR2 are SGHTS and YDEGEE. The CDR3 DNA reads TGTGCCAGCAGCTTCCCGCGGGACAGGGGAGTACCGAGCTCCTACGAGCAGTACTTC. It translates to CASSFPRDRGVPSSYEQYF.

This sequence joins TRBV6-5 and TRBJ2-1; no definite D call. CDR3 size: 11 residues. The V and J ends lost 6 bases and 4 bases respectively, with 4 bases between them. The V gene's germline CDR1 is MNHEY and CDR2 SVGAGI. Written as DNA, the CDR3 is TGTGCCAGCAGGCGTTACAATGAGCAGTTCTTC. Its protein product is CASRRYNEQFF.

This chain joins TRBV5-1 and TRBJ2-7; D unclear. Germline V gives CDR1 SGHRS, CDR2 YFSETQ. The CDR3 contains 14 residues. Trimming took 0 bases from V and 3 from J, leaving 10 bases between them. Written as DNA, the CDR3 is TGCGCCAGCAGCTTGGGGCAACGGATCTACGAGCAGTACTTC. It yields the protein CASSLGQRIYEQYF.

The chain joins TRBV5-1 to TRBJ1-1, with a weak D call TRBD1 (5 bases). This CDR3 has 14 residues. With 4 bases removed from V and 1 base from J, the gap between germline ends came to 11 bases. Germline V gene data show CDR1 as SGHRS and CDR2 as YFSETQ. This CDR3 is CASSPAGRNTEAFF. In nucleotides, the CDR3 is TGCGCCAGCAGCCCAGCAGGGAGGAACACTGAAGCTTTCTTT.

The chain joins TRBV18 to TRBJ1-1; 7 positions agree with TRBD1. J gave up 2 bases and V 4 bases, and 7 bases lay outside the gene matches. The CDR3 is 15 residues long. Germline values: CDR1 KGHSH, CDR2 LQKENI. The CDR3 nucleotides read TGTGCCAGCTCACTCGGGACAGACAGAAACACTGAAGCTTTCTTT. Protein sequence: CASSLGTDRNTEAFF.

V gene TRBV27 combines with J gene TRBJ1-4, with 7 bases aligning to TRBD1. The trim removed 4 bases at V and 6 bases at J, leaving 8 bases unmatched. The germline gives CDR1 MNHEY, CDR2 SMNVEV (reference sequence). The CDR3 is 15 residues long. The DNA of the CDR3 is TGTGCCAGCAGTTCCCCCGGACAGGAGGATGAAAAACTGTTTTTT. This codes for CASSSPGQEDEKLFF.

This clone was seen more than once but under ten times. CDR3 in amino acids: CASSYTGGGVYEQFF. The CDR3 nucleotides read TGTGCCAGCAGCTACACTGGCGGGGGGGTCTATGAGCAGTTCTTC. The rearrangement links TRBV7-2 to TRBJ2-1, with 9 bases lining up with TRBD2. The germline CDR1 and CDR2 sequences are SGHTA and FQGNSA. Trimming took 4 bases from V and 8 from J; bases not matched to a gene: 9. This CDR3 comprises 15 residues.

CDR3 sequence: CASSLGRGPWGYGYTF. The CDR3 DNA follows: TGTGCCAGCAGCTTAGGTCGGGGACCGTGGGGGTATGGCTACACCTTC. The J gene is TRBJ1-2, the V gene TRBV7-8, with a tentative D call TRBD1 (5 bases). This CDR3 spans 16 amino acids. Trimming stripped 1 base from V and 5 bases from J, with 17 bases between. The germline gives CDR1 SGHVS, CDR2 FQNEAQ.

This clone was recorded only once. This chain connects TRBV11-3 to TRBJ1-1; no clear D. This CDR3 has 13 amino acids. Germline loops: CDR1 SGHNT, CDR2 YENEEA. Trimming took 5 bases from V and 6 from J, leaving 13 bases between them. CDR3 sequence (DNA): TGTGCCAGCAGCCTAAATTACTGGGCTGAAGCTTTCTTT. Residues: CASSLNYWAEAFF. Looking up the rest from reference TRBV11-3 and TRBJ1-1 gives the full variable domain: EAGVVQSPRYKIIEKKQPVAFWCNPISGHNTLYWYLQNLGQGPELLIRYENEEAVDDSQLPKDRFSAERLKGVDSTLKIQPAELGDSAVYLCASSLNYWAEAFFGQGTRLTVV.